A selection of T cell receptor beta chains follows, all from one sample in a study of response to subunit inactivated influenza vaccine. TCRdb re-called the RT-PCR reads with MiXCR, one entry per CDR3 protein. The data hold fewer than 400,000 distinct CDR3 sequences, with 21% observed a single time. This specimen was PBMCs from blood, taken less than 22 months after vaccination. These receptor sequences come from a man between 50 and 69 years old who received an inactivated influenza vaccine. Both conserved end residues are part of each CDR3. The D gene is left open where the match is weak. Some rows have no size entry. The others give once, few or many, or a class for an expanded clone.

TRBD1	TRBV5-1	TRBJ1-1	many	CASTRDSLNTEAFF	TGCGCCAGCACCCGGGACAGTTTAAACACTGAAGCTTTCTTT
-	TRBV14	TRBJ1-5	few	CASSQGLVVWEGRSLVEPQHF	TGTGCCAGCAGCCAAGGACTGGTCGTTTGGGAGGGGAGATCCCTTGTCGAGCCCCAGCATTTT
-	TRBV11-2	TRBJ1-3	many	CASSRPVAGNTIYF	TGTGCCAGCAGCCGTCCGGTCGCTGGAAACACCATATATTTT
TRBD1	TRBV9	TRBJ2-1	-	CASSVGQGAYNEQFF	TGTGCCAGCAGCGTAGGGCAGGGGGCCTACAATGAGCAGTTCTTC
-	TRBV4-2	TRBJ1-1	-	CASTKDGRLNTEAFF	TGTGCCAGCACCAAAGACGGACGCTTGAACACTGAAGCTTTCTTT
-	TRBV6-5	TRBJ1-3	-	CASSNRDGALRNTIYF	TGTGCCAGCAGTAACCGGGACGGGGCCTTAAGAAACACCATATATTTT
-	TRBV18	TRBJ1-5	few	CASSITYPPSNQPQHF	TGTGCCAGCTCAATAACGTACCCACCTAGCAATCAGCCCCAGCATTTT
TRBD1	TRBV11-3	TRBJ1-1	few	CASSLGTATEAFF	TGTGCCAGCAGCCTAGGGACAGCCACTGAAGCTTTCTTT
-	TRBV12-3/TRBV12-4	TRBJ2-1	-	CATGDTYNEQFF	TGTGCCACCGGGGACACCTACAATGAGCAGTTCTTC
-	TRBV27	TRBJ1-5	-	CASRPGRARYSNQPQHF	TGTGCCAGCCGTCCGGGCAGGGCTCGGTATAGCAATCAGCCCCAGCATTTT
-	TRBV18	TRBJ2-7	-	CASSQAVAGTGEQYF	TGTGCCAGCTCACAAGCAGTAGCAGGGACGGGGGAGCAGTACTTC
TRBD1	TRBV5-1	TRBJ1-1	few	CASSLVQGENTEAFF	TGCGCCAGCAGCTTGGTACAGGGGGAGAACACTGAAGCTTTCTTT
TRBD2	TRBV7-8	TRBJ2-7	few	CASSRPEGGYEQYF	TGTGCCAGCAGCAGGCCCGAGGGAGGGTACGAGCAGTACTTC
-	TRBV5-1	TRBJ2-3	-	CASSLARDIPDTQYF	TGCGCCAGCAGCTTGGCCCGGGACATCCCCGATACGCAGTATTTT
TRBD2	TRBV4-3	TRBJ2-1	few	CASSHSSGRADNEQFF	TGCGCCAGCAGCCATTCTAGCGGGAGGGCCGACAATGAGCAGTTCTTC
-	TRBV2	TRBJ2-5	-	CASSELSETQYF	TGTGCCAGCAGTGAACTGTCCGAGACCCAGTACTTC
TRBD2	TRBV5-5	TRBJ2-1	-	CASRLQPGGRAPEQFF	TGTGCCAGCAGGTTGCAGCCGGGCGGGAGGGCCCCTGAGCAGTTCTTC
-	TRBV29-1	TRBJ2-2	-	CSVDVLNTGELFF	TGCAGCGTCGATGTATTGAACACCGGGGAGCTGTTTTTT
TRBD1	TRBV19	TRBJ1-1	few	CASSIDPRQGKITTEAFF	TGTGCCAGTAGTATAGACCCGCGACAGGGGAAAATCACCACTGAAGCTTTCTTT
-	TRBV12-3/TRBV12-4	TRBJ1-5	-	CASSLTYRVSNQPQHF	TGTGCCAGCAGCCTAACCTACAGGGTTAGCAATCAGCCCCAGCATTTT
TRBD2	TRBV3-1	TRBJ2-5	-	CASSQLTSGPYQETQYF	TGTGCCAGCAGCCAGCTAACTAGCGGACCGTACCAAGAGACCCAGTACTTC
TRBD1	TRBV4-3	TRBJ1-1	-	CASSPSSTGGITEAFF	TGCGCCAGCAGCCCTTCTTCGACAGGGGGCATTACTGAAGCTTTCTTT
-	TRBV4-1	TRBJ1-5	few	CASSQVGGLSQPQHF	TGCGCCAGCAGCCAAGTAGGGGGGCTTAGTCAGCCCCAGCATTTT
-	TRBV11-2	TRBJ2-2	few	CASSLRIKGQGTPGSCFF	-
TRBD2	TRBV12-3/TRBV12-4	TRBJ2-2	few	CASRRLAGEGGELFF	TGTGCCAGCAGGCGACTAGCGGGAGAGGGCGGGGAGCTGTTTTTT
-	TRBV29-1	TRBJ2-5	-	CSVAHPKETQYF	TGCAGCGTTGCCCACCCAAAAGAGACCCAGTACTTC
-	TRBV7-2	TRBJ1-6	many	CASSPRGDNSPLHF	TGTGCCAGCAGTCCTCGGGGGGATAATTCACCCCTCCACTTT
-	TRBV7-6	TRBJ2-1	many	CASSLTWNEQFF	TGTGCCAGCAGCCTGACATGGAATGAGCAGTTCTTC
-	TRBV6-2/TRBV6-3	TRBJ2-2	-	CASSYAAGELFF	TGTGCCAGCAGTTACGCCGCCGGGGAGCTGTTTTTT
-	TRBV19	TRBJ1-5	few	CASSILTENQPQHF	TGTGCCAGTAGTATATTGACAGAAAATCAGCCCCAGCATTTT
-	TRBV11-1	TRBJ2-2	few	CASSHPLRVVEAPLETGELFF	TGTGCCAGCAGCCACCCCTTAAGGGTCGTGGAGGCCCCCTTGGAGACCGGGGAGCTGTTTTTT
-	TRBV29-1	TRBJ1-2	few	CSDGWGPYGYTF	TGCAGCGATGGATGGGGGCCCTATGGCTACACCTTC
-	TRBV6-5	TRBJ1-2	many	CASSYSTANYGYTF	TGTGCCAGCAGTTACTCGACAGCCAACTATGGCTACACCTTC
-	TRBV4-3	TRBJ2-1	few	CASSALLGVNERQFF	TGCGCCAGCAGCGCCCTATTGGGGGTCAATGAGCGGCAGTTCTTC
-	TRBV4-3	TRBJ1-4	-	CASSQAQGTEKLFF	TGCGCCAGCAGCCAAGCCCAGGGTACCGAAAAACTGTTTTTT
-	TRBV7-3	TRBJ1-2	few	CASSLTAGLNYGYTF	TGTGCCAGCAGCTTAACGGCCGGTCTCAACTATGGCTACACCTTC
TRBD1	TRBV6-1	TRBJ1-2	many	CASSQQGNYGYTF	TGTGCCAGCAGTCAACAGGGGAACTATGGCTACACCTTC
-	TRBV20-1	TRBJ1-6	few	CSARAGSSSGYSPLHF	TGCAGTGCTAGAGCGGGTAGTTCCAGCGGGTATTCACCCCTCCACTTT
-	TRBV27	TRBJ2-3	few	CASSSRPRGPSTDTQYF	TGTGCCAGCAGTTCCCGTCCTCGGGGACCTAGCACAGATACGCAGTATTTT
TRBD1	TRBV14	TRBJ2-1	-	CASSLLRDRAYNEQFF	TGTGCCAGCAGCCTGCTCCGGGACAGGGCCTACAATGAGCAGTTCTTC
TRBD2	TRBV5-1	TRBJ2-7	-	CASSLSSGGFPNYEQYF	TGCGCCAGCAGCTTATCTAGCGGGGGGTTCCCTAACTACGAGCAGTACTTC
-	TRBV5-6	TRBJ1-5	few	CASSYSRRGEQPQHF	TGTGCCAGCAGCTACAGCCGGAGGGGGGAGCAGCCCCAGCATTTT
-	TRBV7-8	TRBJ1-1	-	CASSLNPTKNTEAFF	TGTGCCAGCAGCTTAAACCCCACGAAGAACACTGAAGCTTTCTTT
-	TRBV28	TRBJ2-2	-	CASRPTNTGELFF	TGTGCCAGCAGACCCACGAACACCGGGGAGCTGTTTTTT
-	TRBV19	TRBJ1-1	few	CASRTATGGTEAFF	TGTGCCAGTAGGACTGCCACCGGAGGCACTGAAGCTTTCTTT
TRBD1	TRBV2	TRBJ1-1	few	CASKDRETTEAFF	TGTGCCAGCAAGGACAGGGAGACGACTGAAGCTTTCTTT
TRBD2	TRBV20-1	TRBJ2-4	-	CSARDLGLAGRNIQYF	TGCAGTGCTAGAGATCTCGGGCTAGCGGGGCGGAACATTCAGTACTTC
TRBD1	TRBV2	TRBJ1-2	-	CASSLRGRIEGYTF	TGTGCCAGCAGTTTAAGGGGGCGAATCGAAGGCTACACCTTC
TRBD1	TRBV10-3	TRBJ1-6	few	CAISVGQGESYNSPLHF	TGTGCCATCAGTGTCGGGCAGGGGGAGTCCTATAATTCACCCCTCCACTTT
TRBD2	TRBV19	TRBJ2-7	-	CASSAGLAVIHEQYF	TGTGCCAGTAGTGCGGGACTAGCGGTTATCCACGAGCAGTACTTC
-	TRBV4-3	TRBJ2-2	-	CASNQDIYTGELFF	TGCGCCAGCAACCAGGACATTTACACCGGGGAGCTGTTTTTT
TRBD1	TRBV6-5	TRBJ1-1	-	CASSYGDRGSTEAFF	TGTGCCAGCAGTTACGGGGACAGGGGAAGCACTGAAGCTTTCTTT
TRBD2	TRBV5-5	TRBJ2-4	-	CASSMVSGGGLGIQYF	TGTGCCAGCAGCATGGTCTCCGGGGGGGGTCTTGGCATTCAGTACTTC
-	TRBV20-1	TRBJ1-1	few	CSAVTVSITTEAFF	TGCAGTGCTGTGACAGTTTCTATAACGACTGAAGCTTTCTTT
-	TRBV7-2	TRBJ1-5	few	CASSLEAVSNQPQHF	TGTGCCAGCAGCCTAGAGGCTGTTAGCAATCAGCCCCAGCATTTT
-	TRBV6-5	TRBJ1-1	-	CASSSWRAEAFF	TGTGCCAGCAGTTCTTGGAGGGCTGAAGCTTTCTTT
-	TRBV25-1	TRBJ1-2	many	CASRSTGVGYGYTF	TGTGCCAGCAGATCTACGGGGGTTGGCTATGGCTACACCTTC
-	TRBV9	TRBJ1-4	few	CASSGHTGLGEKLFF	TGTGCCAGCAGCGGCCATACAGGGTTAGGCGAAAAACTGTTTTTT
-	TRBV6-5	TRBJ1-1	many	CASSYSISMNTEAFF	TGTGCCAGCAGTTACTCGATCTCGATGAACACTGAAGCTTTCTTT
-	TRBV24-1	TRBJ2-1	once	CATSDPGQTYNEQFF	TGTGCCACCAGTGACCCGGGACAAACTTACAATGAGCAGTTCTTC